These 27 T cell receptor beta chains came from one sample sequenced in a study of long-term antiretroviral therapy in people with HIV. Run at survey level, the immunoSEQ assay was version v3.0. Some clones are missing from TCRdb's copy, which holds only in-frame ones; the method was immunoSEQ multiplex PCR. The repertoire consists of under 15,000 clones, with around 90% occurring once and the leading ten covering around 20%. This specimen consisted of unsorted PBMCs, obtained 2.1 years after starting antiretroviral therapy. The origin of the receptors is a woman between 40 and 50 years old with HIV.

The rearrangement links TRBV29-1 to TRBJ1-2; D not resolved. V was shortened by 0 bases and J by 2 bases, with 13 bases between the two germline ends. Germline CDR1 SQVTM, CDR2 ANQGSEA. This CDR3 spans 15 amino acids. In DNA form, the CDR3 reads TGCAGCGTTGAAGATCGTGTCAGGTTAAACTATGGCTACACCTTC. Protein: CSVEDRVRLNYGYTF.

The chain uses TRBV19 and TRBJ2-5, with D unresolved. CDR1 is LNHDA, CDR2 SQIVND, per germline (reference sequence). V was cut by 6 bases and J by 3 bases, with 8 bases left in between. The CDR3 is made up of 12 amino acids. Here the CDR3 reads CASSREEETQYF. CDR3 in DNA: TGTGCCAGTAGCAGAGAGGAAGAGACCCAGTACTTC.

This chain links TRBV5-5 with TRBJ1-2; D unclear. There are 13 residues in the CDR3. Germline V lookup: CDR1 SGHKS, CDR2 YYEKEE (reference sequence). The V gene lost 0 bases and the J gene lost 4 bases, with 7 bases spanning the gap. The chain's CDR3 is CASSLESGYGYTF. The CDR3 nucleotides are TGTGCCAGCAGCTTGGAGTCAGGCTATGGCTACACCTTC.

The chain carries TRBV6-6 and TRBJ1-5; unclear D gene. The CDR3 covers 13 residues. Looked up from germline, CDR1 is MNHNY and CDR2 is SVGAGI (reference sequence). V shed 2 bases and J shed 7 bases, with 9 bases lying between them. CDR3 nucleotides: TGTGCCAGCAGTTACGGGGAGGGACAGCCCCAGCATTTT. Translating it yields CASSYGEGQPQHF.

J is TRBJ2-7 and V is TRBV2, with 9 bases identical to TRBD1. V lost 7 bases, J lost 3 bases, and 7 bases stayed unmatched. Germline V lookup: CDR1 SNHLY, CDR2 FYNNEI. The CDR3 is made up of 14 amino acids. CDR3 DNA: TGTGCCAGCAAGGACAGGGGCCTTAGCTACGAGCAGTACTTC. This sequence encodes CASKDRGLSYEQYF.

The chain has TRBV5-4 and TRBJ2-1; 9 bases line up with TRBD1. The germline CDR1 and CDR2 sequences are SGHNT and YYREEE (reference sequence). CDR3 size: 15 residues. Trimming at V came to 5 bases and at J to 7 bases, leaving 10 bases not matched to a gene. In nucleotides, the CDR3 is TGTGCCAGCAGTTACGTAGGGACAGGGAAGAATGAGCAGTTCTTC. This encodes CASSYVGTGKNEQFF.

J is TRBJ2-5 and V is TRBV15, with a possible D match to TRBD1 (6 bases). Germline-derived CDR1 and CDR2 are LNHNV and YYDKDF (reference sequence). The CDR3 spans 13 residues. V gave up 4 bases and J gave up 3 bases, with 9 bases separating them. The CDR3 region is CATSMTGEETQYF. CDR3 nucleotide sequence: TGTGCCACCAGCATGACAGGAGAAGAGACCCAGTACTTC.

The chain is built from TRBV11-3 and TRBJ2-2; 7 bases map to TRBD1. The germline V gene has CDR1 SGHNT and CDR2 YENEEA. V lost 1 base and J lost 3; bases outside the gene matches: 5. The CDR3 consists of 16 residues. The CDR3 protein is CASSLVGGADTGELFF. The DNA for the CDR3 is TGTGCCAGCAGCTTAGTAGGGGGCGCGGACACCGGGGAGCTGTTTTTT.

This rearrangement joins TRBV18 to TRBJ1-1; 8 bases agree with TRBD1. The CDR3 extends over 15 amino acids. Germline V gives CDR1 KGHSH, CDR2 LQKENI. J gave up 3 bases and V 3 bases, and 6 bases lay outside the gene matches. Here the CDR3 DNA reads TGTGCCAGCTCACCCAGACAGGGGATGGACACTGAAGCTTTCTTT. Translated: CASSPRQGMDTEAFF.

V is TRBV5-8 and J is TRBJ2-5, with no clear D. Trimming removed 0 bases from V and 2 bases from J, with 8 bases in between. The CDR3 is 14 amino acids. The V gene's germline CDR1 is SGHTS and CDR2 YDEGEE. CDR3 sequence reads: CASSLGVQQETQYF. Here the CDR3 DNA reads TGTGCCAGCAGCTTGGGGGTGCAGCAAGAGACCCAGTACTTC.

This clone is a singleton in its sample. V gene TRBV5-3 combines with J gene TRBJ2-6, with a weak D call TRBD1 (5 bases). TRBV5-3 qualifies as an ORF whose function is uncertain. The V and J ends lost 4 bases and 1 base respectively, with 18 bases between them. The CDR3 consists of 18 residues. The CDR3 nucleotides read TGTGCCAGAAGCATTGGCGGATACAGGATTTCTGGGGCCAACGTCCTGACTTTC. Translated: CARSIGGYRISGANVLTF.

The chain uses TRBV6-5 and TRBJ1-6; a weak D match, TRBD1 (5 bases). This CDR3 comprises 14 residues. Germline CDR1 MNHEY, CDR2 SVGAGI. The ends were cut back, 5 bases at V and 14 bases at J, with 19 bases in the middle. The CDR3 DNA sequence: TGTGCCAGCAGTGAGGACACGGGTCTAGGGTCCCTCCACTTT. Amino acid sequence: CASSEDTGLGSLHF.

This clone is judged medium-sized. The chain employs TRBV5-1 and TRBJ1-2; no firm D call. The V end lost 0 bases, the J end lost 0 bases, and 6 bases lay between the germline ends. The CDR3 extends over 14 amino acids. Germline CDR1 is SGHRS and CDR2 is YFSETQ. CDR3 residues: CASSLDDTNYGYTF. In nucleotides, the CDR3 is TGCGCCAGCAGCTTGGACGACACTAACTATGGCTACACCTTC.

With regard to this clone: This same CDR3 is encoded by further DNA sequences in the sample. The chain recombines TRBV6-5 with TRBJ1-5; D remains ambiguous. Per the germline V gene, CDR1 is MNHEY and CDR2 is SVGAGI. The length of the CDR3 is 13 residues. The V end lost 2 bases, the J end lost 1 base, and 3 bases lay between the germline ends. CDR3 region: CASSYDSNQPQHF. CDR3 nucleotide sequence: TGTGCCAGCAGTTACGACAGCAATCAGCCCCAGCATTTT.

The genes are TRBV5-1 and TRBJ2-7; 8 bases agree with TRBD2. The CDR3 extends over 13 amino acids. V lost 7 bases to trimming and J lost 0 bases; unmatched junction nucleotides: 3. Germline values: CDR1 SGHRS, CDR2 YFSETQ. In DNA, the CDR3 is TGCGCCAGCCGGACTAGCTTCTCCTACGAGCAGTACTTC. Translating gives CASRTSFSYEQYF.

The genes are TRBV29-1 and TRBJ1-2; the match to TRBD1 covers 9 bases. CDR3 size: 14 residues. With V trimmed by 3 bases and J by 3 bases, 5 bases remained unmatched. From germline, CDR1 is SQVTM and CDR2 ANQGSEA. CDR3 sequence reads: CSVELQGAHYGYTF. The CDR3 nucleotides read TGCAGCGTTGAGCTACAGGGGGCCCACTATGGCTACACCTTC.

The chain links TRBV29-1 to TRBJ1-1, with 9 nucleotides matching TRBD1. With 7 bases clipped from V and 3 bases from J, the junction kept 9 bases outside the gene matches. The germline V gene encodes CDR1 SQVTM and CDR2 ANQGSEA. There are 14 residues in the CDR3. The CDR3 DNA reads TGCAGCGGCGCCGGGACAGGGTCCCACACTGAAGCTTTCTTT. As protein: CSGAGTGSHTEAFF.

V usage is TRBV11-3 and J usage is TRBJ2-3, with TRBD2 matching over 8 bases. This CDR3 is 15 amino acids long. The germline V gene encodes CDR1 SGHNT and CDR2 YENEEA. Trimming removed 3 bases from V and 1 base from J; junction bases left unmatched: 3. Here the CDR3 DNA reads TGTGCCAGCAGCTTCGATAGCGGGGGCACAGATACGCAGTATTTT. It yields the protein CASSFDSGGTDTQYF.

The V and J genes are TRBV30 and TRBJ2-3, with a possible D match to TRBD2 (5 bases). Trimming shortened V by 8 bases and J by 6 bases, and 21 bases separated the two germline ends. Germline V gene sequence: CDR1 GTSNPN, CDR2 SVGIG (reference sequence). The CDR3 runs to 14 residues. CDR3 sequence reads: CAGGGMGTHDTQYF. CDR3 bases: TGTGCCGGAGGAGGTATGGGTACACATGATACGCAGTATTTT.

CDR3 nucleotides: TGTGCCAGCAGCTTGGCAGGCTCACGGGAGACCCAGTACTTC. Translated, it gives CASSLAGSRETQYF. The chain couples TRBV5-8 to TRBJ2-5; D is ambiguous. Germline V gives CDR1 SGHTS, CDR2 YDEGEE. The V end was cut by 0 bases, the J end by 5 bases, with 11 bases between. This CDR3 is 14 amino acids long. The complete variable domain, with remaining parts taken from reference TRBV5-8 and TRBJ2-5, reads EAGVTQSPTHLIKTRGQQATLRCSPISGHTSVYWYQQALGLGLQFLLWYDEGEERNRGNFPPRFSGRQFPNYSSELNVNALELEDSALYLCASSLAGSRETQYFGPGTRLLVL.

This clone has only one observation. The chain recombines TRBV25-1 with TRBJ1-4; unclear D gene. The CDR3 contains 17 residues. The V gene lost 0 bases and the J gene lost 3 bases, with 14 bases spanning the gap. Germline assignment: CDR1 MGHDK and CDR2 SYGVNS. As DNA, the CDR3 is TGTGCCAGCAGTGAATACGCCCCTAGCGGGTCTAATGAAAAACTGTTTTTT. It encodes CASSEYAPSGSNEKLFF.

The genes are TRBV19 and TRBJ2-1; D not resolved. The length of the CDR3 is 15 residues. Looked up from germline, CDR1 is LNHDA and CDR2 is SQIVND (reference sequence). V lost 3 bases and J lost 2, with 11 bases in between. This CDR3 is CASSIAAAPYNEQFF. Written as DNA, the CDR3 is TGTGCCAGTAGTATTGCTGCGGCGCCCTACAATGAGCAGTTCTTC.

This rearrangement joins TRBV5-1 to TRBJ2-3, with D unresolved. V was pared by 0 bases and J by 3 bases, with 5 bases between. Germline values: CDR1 SGHRS, CDR2 YFSETQ. The CDR3 length is 13 residues. CDR3 protein: CASSLEDTDTQYF. The CDR3 coding sequence is TGCGCCAGCAGCTTGGAAGATACAGATACGCAGTATTTT.

The gene calls are TRBV19 and TRBJ2-3; 8 nucleotides match TRBD1. The V gene's germline CDR1 is LNHDA and CDR2 SQIVND (reference sequence). The trim removed 6 bases at V and 1 base at J, leaving 6 bases unmatched. CDR3 length: 15 residues. The CDR3 protein is CASRKQGAGTDTQYF. The CDR3 DNA follows: TGTGCCAGTAGGAAGCAGGGGGCGGGCACAGATACGCAGTATTTT. The variable domain in full, completed from reference TRBV19 and TRBJ2-3, reads DGGITQSPKYLFRKEGQNVTLSCEQNLNHDAMYWYRQDPGQGLRLIYYSQIVNDFQKGDIAEGYSVSREKKESFPLTVTSAQKNPTAFYLCASRKQGAGTDTQYFGPGTRLTVL.

The chain recombines TRBV9 with TRBJ2-7; D is undetermined. The CDR3 spans 14 residues. V shed 0 bases and J shed 3 bases, with 10 bases lying between them. Germline values: CDR1 SGDLS, CDR2 YYNGEE. The CDR3 protein is CASSVGPEGYEQYF. CDR3 nucleotides: TGTGCCAGCAGCGTAGGGCCTGAAGGCTACGAGCAGTACTTC.

The rearrangement uses TRBV18 and TRBJ1-1; the D gene is possibly TRBD1 (6 bases). The germline V gene has CDR1 KGHSH and CDR2 LQKENI. The CDR3 totals 17 residues. Trimming removed 3 bases at V and 0 bases at J, with 17 bases between. The DNA for the CDR3 is TGTGCCAGCTCACCGGGACACCCTTCTAACATGAACACTGAAGCTTTCTTT. It translates to CASSPGHPSNMNTEAFF.

This clone showed up just a few times. The genes are TRBV7-9 and TRBJ1-2; a weak D match, TRBD1 (6 bases). The CDR3 spans 14 residues. Trimming left V 5 bases short and J 0 bases short, with 10 bases between. CDR1 is SEHNR and CDR2 is FQNEAQ in the germline V gene (reference sequence). The CDR3 is CASSPGTPNYGYTF. Written as DNA, the CDR3 is TGTGCCAGCAGCCCCGGGACACCTAACTATGGCTACACCTTC.